These T cell receptor beta chains were read from a single sample in a study of identical twins. Via MiXCR, TCRdb re-called the 5' RACE reads, giving one row per CDR3 protein. The data show around 550,000 distinct CDR3 sequences, over 12% seen once. The data were also submitted as part of a second study, on yellow fever vaccine responses in identical twins.

Sequenced: CD4+ T cells sorted from blood. The receptors originated from a woman under 30 in good health. Each CDR3 is given with its conserved first and last residue. The D gene is left open where the match is weak. Clone size appears in some rows only: once, few, many, or a class for an expanded clone.

CDR3 protein	CDR3 DNA	V gene	clone size	D gene	J gene	CDR3 length
CSVWPQAMETQYF	TGCAGCGTTTGGCCCCAGGCGATGGAGACCCAGTACTTC	TRBV29-1	once	.	TRBJ2-5	13
CASSEPYSTEADYGYTF	TGCGCCAGCAGTGAGCCCTACTCTACAGAGGCGGACTATGGCTACACCTTC	TRBV10-2	.	.	TRBJ1-2	17
CASSPGTGGAWSNVLTF	TGCGCCAGCAGCCCCGGGACAGGGGGCGCTTGGTCCAACGTCCTGACTTTC	TRBV5-1	.	TRBD1	TRBJ2-6	17
CASSTQAGGPYEQFF	TGTGCCAGCAGCACCCAAGCGGGAGGGCCCTATGAGCAGTTCTTC	TRBV7-3	.	TRBD2	TRBJ2-1	15
CAISEWVQGAGTDTQYF	TGTGCCATCAGTGAGTGGGTACAGGGGGCCGGCACAGATACGCAGTATTTT	TRBV10-3	.	TRBD1	TRBJ2-3	17
CASSYRPRSTDTQYF	TGCGCCAGCAGTTACCGACCGAGGTCCACAGATACGCAGTATTTT	TRBV5-1	.	.	TRBJ2-3	15
CASSEGGPQHF	TGTGCCAGCAGCGAAGGGGGGCCCCAGCATTTT	TRBV12-3/TRBV12-4	.	.	TRBJ1-5	11
CASSEEQGGRQPQHF	TGTGCCAGCAGTGAGGAACAGGGAGGGAGGCAGCCCCAGCATTTT	TRBV2	.	.	TRBJ1-5	15
CAIRGGNTEAFF	TGTGCCATCAGAGGGGGGAACACTGAAGCTTTCTTT	TRBV10-3	few	.	TRBJ1-1	12
CSGTLAINTEAFF	TGCAGCGGAACCCTGGCCATTAACACTGAAGCTTTCTTT	TRBV29-1	.	.	TRBJ1-1	13
CASSDRLGSYEQYF	TGTGCCAGCAGTGACCGTTTGGGCTCCTACGAGCAGTACTTC	TRBV2	few	.	TRBJ2-7	14
CASSPQQGSSYEQYF	TGTGCCAGCAGTCCTCAACAGGGGTCTTCCTACGAGCAGTACTTC	TRBV28	.	TRBD1	TRBJ2-7	15
CASSLAVTTNNEQFF	TGCGCCAGCAGCTTGGCTGTGACGACCAACAATGAGCAGTTCTTC	TRBV5-1	many	.	TRBJ2-1	15
CSARGGLTYTGELFF	TGCAGTGCCCGTGGGGGGCTGACTTACACCGGGGAGCTGTTTTTT	TRBV20-1	few	.	TRBJ2-2	15
CATPGGSSYNEQFF	TGTGCCACCCCCGGGGGGTCGTCCTACAATGAGCAGTTCTTC	TRBV7-9	few	TRBD2	TRBJ2-1	14
CAISALYEQYF	TGTGCCATCAGTGCCCTCTACGAGCAGTACTTC	TRBV10-3	few	.	TRBJ2-7	11
CASSYPRLAGEKDTQYF	TGTGCCAGCAGTTACCCCCGACTAGCGGGAGAAAAAGATACGCAGTATTTT	TRBV6-5	many	TRBD2	TRBJ2-3	17
CASSQGTGNSPLHF	TGTGCCAGTAGTCAAGGGACAGGGAATTCACCCCTCCACTTT	TRBV19	many	TRBD1	TRBJ1-6	14
CASSEGRDQNIQYF	TGTGCCAGCAGTGAGGGCAGGGACCAAAACATTCAGTACTTC	TRBV2	.	.	TRBJ2-4	14
CAISVEFFEQFF	TGTGCCATCAGTGTGGAGTTCTTTGAGCAGTTCTTC	TRBV10-3	.	.	TRBJ2-1	12
CASSFRWGLYNEQFF	TGTGCCAGCAGTTTCCGTTGGGGTCTCTACAATGAGCAGTTCTTC	TRBV27	.	.	TRBJ2-1	15
CASSSGQGNYNEQFF	TGTGCCAGCAGCTCCGGACAGGGGAACTACAATGAGCAGTTCTTC	TRBV11-2	.	TRBD1	TRBJ2-1	15
CSASYPTGELFF	TGCAGTGCTAGCTACCCCACCGGGGAGCTGTTTTTT	TRBV20-1	.	.	TRBJ2-2	12
CASSSGQPSDYEQYF	TGTGCCAGCAGCTCGGGACAGCCTTCAGACTACGAGCAGTACTTC	TRBV7-2	few	TRBD1	TRBJ2-7	15
CATSTGQTSGELFF	TGTGCCACCAGCACCGGACAGACTAGCGGGGAGCTGTTTTTT	TRBV15	many	.	TRBJ2-2	14
CASSVEIRDSKTFF	TGTGCCAGCAGCGTAGAAATTCGGGACAGTAAGACTTTCTTT	TRBV9	few	TRBD1	TRBJ1-1	14
CASSSGQGAKNIQYF	TGCGCCAGCAGCTCGGGACAGGGAGCCAAAAACATTCAGTACTTC	TRBV5-1	.	TRBD1	TRBJ2-4	15
CASSLRNGGRADTQYF	TGTGCCAGCAGCCTCAGAAACGGCGGGAGAGCAGATACGCAGTATTTT	TRBV3-1	.	TRBD2	TRBJ2-3	16
CASSLLGTDGYTF	TGTGCCAGCAGCTTGCTCGGGACGGATGGCTACACCTTC	TRBV5-5	few	.	TRBJ1-2	13
CASSQDGRVRTYNEQFF	TGCGCCAGCAGCCAAGATGGTAGAGTCCGGACCTACAATGAGCAGTTCTTC	TRBV4-1	many	.	TRBJ2-1	17
CASSSTHGPPNTGELFF	TGTGCCAGCAGTTCTACTCACGGGCCCCCAAACACCGGGGAGCTGTTTTTT	TRBV7-9	.	.	TRBJ2-2	17
CASSLLPLLGKDEQYF	TGTGCCAGCAGTTTATTGCCCCTTCTCGGGAAAGACGAGCAGTACTTC	TRBV12-3/TRBV12-4	.	.	TRBJ2-7	16
CSARSRDKYTEAFF	TGCAGTGCCAGGTCCCGGGACAAGTACACTGAAGCTTTCTTT	TRBV20-1	many	.	TRBJ1-1	14
CASSNRDETETQYF	TGTGCCAGCAGCAACCGGGACGAAACAGAGACCCAGTACTTC	TRBV11-1	few	.	TRBJ2-5	14
CASSFLGRGSTGELFF	TGTGCCAGCAGTTTTTTAGGCAGGGGAAGCACCGGGGAGCTGTTTTTT	TRBV12-3/TRBV12-4	few	.	TRBJ2-2	16
CASSSLTDGYEQYF	TGTGCCAGCAGCTCCCTTACCGACGGCTACGAGCAGTACTTC	TRBV7-9	few	.	TRBJ2-7	14
CASSFSGASAMQFF	TGTGCCAGCAGTTTCTCGGGGGCTAGCGCGATGCAGTTCTTC	TRBV12-3/TRBV12-4	.	.	TRBJ2-1	14
CASSLASGLGETQYF	TGTGCCAGCAGTTTAGCTTCGGGACTTGGGGAGACCCAGTACTTC	TRBV12-3/TRBV12-4	.	.	TRBJ2-5	15
CASSSPSGGTRDTQYF	TGTGCCAGCAGTTCCCCTAGCGGGGGCACAAGGGATACGCAGTATTTT	TRBV28	few	TRBD2	TRBJ2-3	16
CASSFTGLAGVYNEQFF	TGCGCCAGCAGCTTTACGGGACTAGCGGGAGTTTACAATGAGCAGTTCTTC	TRBV5-1	.	TRBD2	TRBJ2-1	17
CSAGRGVLGTGELFF	TGCAGTGCTGGAAGGGGGGTCCTCGGGACCGGGGAGCTGTTTTTT	TRBV20-1	few	.	TRBJ2-2	15
CASSRQGVEKLFF	TGTGCCAGCAGCCGACAGGGGGTTGAAAAACTGTTTTTT	TRBV12-3/TRBV12-4	many	TRBD1	TRBJ1-4	13
CASSRGGSGEKLFF	TGTGCCAGCTCCAGGGGGGGCTCGGGTGAAAAACTGTTTTTT	TRBV6-1	few	TRBD1	TRBJ1-4	14
CASRHREGGYEQYF	TGTGCCAGCAGACACAGGGAGGGCGGGTACGAGCAGTACTTC	TRBV2	few	.	TRBJ2-7	14
CSVGHSGNTIYF	TGCAGCGTAGGACACTCTGGAAACACCATATATTTT	TRBV29-1	many	.	TRBJ1-3	12
CASSHGPRADTGELFF	TGCGCCAGCAGCCATGGGCCCCGGGCAGACACCGGGGAGCTGTTTTTT	TRBV5-1	few	.	TRBJ2-2	16
CASSLGPGLAVNEQFF	TGCGCCAGCAGCTTAGGCCCGGGACTAGCAGTCAATGAGCAGTTCTTC	TRBV5-1	.	TRBD2	TRBJ2-1	16
CATSDSDPLAKNIQYF	TGTGCCACCAGTGATTCAGACCCTTTAGCCAAAAACATTCAGTACTTC	TRBV24-1	few	.	TRBJ2-4	16
CSAKITRGNEQFF	TGCAGTGCTAAAATTACTAGGGGGAATGAGCAGTTCTTC	TRBV20-1	.	.	TRBJ2-1	13
CASSLIGGGETQYF	TGTGCCAGCAGCTTGATTGGGGGAGGGGAGACCCAGTACTTC	TRBV5-6	.	TRBD2	TRBJ2-5	14